This note documents a single T cell receptor (beta chain) sequence. Germline CDR1 SGHNT, CDR2 YYREEE (reference sequence). The CDR3 consists of 17 residues. V lost 4 bases, J lost 0 bases, and 13 bases stayed unmatched. Per the authors' pipeline: Amplification of reference gene primers was used by the study to estimate nucleated cell counts. Profiled with immunoSEQ multiplex PCR; TCRdb holds only in-frame clones, not every one. V and J calls and clone size are those listed in that table; D and trimming were worked out from the DNA. The sample carries more than 85,000 clones, roughly 88% recorded once. The data originate from a study of blood T cell repertoires in COVID-19.

The specimen was peripheral blood. The sequence came from a woman aged 60-70 years with acute or convalescent COVID-19. The chain uses TRBV5-4 and TRBJ2-7; TRBD1 agrees at 7 bases. CDR3 amino acids: CASSHLTGARSSYEQYF. CDR3 bases: TGTGCCAGCAGCCATCTTACAGGGGCCCGGAGCTCCTACGAGCAGTACTTC.